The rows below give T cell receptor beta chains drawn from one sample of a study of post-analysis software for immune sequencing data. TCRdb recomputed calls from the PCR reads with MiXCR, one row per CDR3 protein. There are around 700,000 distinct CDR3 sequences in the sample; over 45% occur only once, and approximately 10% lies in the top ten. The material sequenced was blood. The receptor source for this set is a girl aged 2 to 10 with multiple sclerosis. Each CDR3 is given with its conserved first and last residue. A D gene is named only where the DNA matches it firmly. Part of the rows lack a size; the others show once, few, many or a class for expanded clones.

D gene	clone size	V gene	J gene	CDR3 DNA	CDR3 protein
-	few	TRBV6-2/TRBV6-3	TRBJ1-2	TGTGCCAGCAGTCCTGGGGCCTATGGCTACACCTTC	CASSPGAYGYTF
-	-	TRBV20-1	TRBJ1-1	TGCAGTGCGGCAGCAGGGTGGGGGGAGGCTGAAGCTTTCTTT	CSAAAGWGEAEAFF
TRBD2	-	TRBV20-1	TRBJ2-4	TGCAGTGCAAGGCCTGCGGGGACTAGCGGGGCTGGAGCCAAAAACATTCAGTACTTC	CSARPAGTSGAGAKNIQYF
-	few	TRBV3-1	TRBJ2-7	TGTGCCAGCAGTCTTTTCAGGAGGGCCTCCTACGGGCAGTACTTC	CASSLFRRASYGQYF
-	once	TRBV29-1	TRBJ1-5	TGCAGCGTTGAGGTCGGGGGTAACAATCAGCCCCAGCATTTT	CSVEVGGNNQPQHF
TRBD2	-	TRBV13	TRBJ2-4	TGTGCCAGCAGCTTAAATAGCGGGGGGCAGAAAAACATTCAGTACTTC	CASSLNSGGQKNIQYF
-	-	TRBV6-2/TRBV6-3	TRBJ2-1	TGTGCCAGCAGATTCCAGGGGTTAGGCAATGAGCAGTTCTTC	CASRFQGLGNEQFF
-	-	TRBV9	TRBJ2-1	TGTGCCAGCAGCCCTCACGGCCTATACAATGAGCAGTTCTTC	CASSPHGLYNEQFF
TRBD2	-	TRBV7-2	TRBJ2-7	TGTGCCAGCAGCTTAGTCAGCCGGGGGGGTTACGAGCAGTACTTC	CASSLVSRGGYEQYF
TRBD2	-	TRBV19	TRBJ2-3	TGTGCCAGTAGTATAGAGGCAGCGGGGGGGTATAATAGAGATACGCAGTATTTT	CASSIEAAGGYNRDTQYF
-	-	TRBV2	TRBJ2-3	TGTGCCAGCAGTGGGGGACAAAGCTTCGGTACGCAGTATTTT	CASSGGQSFGTQYF
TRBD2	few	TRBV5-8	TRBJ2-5	TGTGCCAGCAGCTCCGGACTAGCGGGAGAAGGAGAGACCCAGTACTTC	CASSSGLAGEGETQYF
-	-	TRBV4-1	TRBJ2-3	TGCGCCAGCAGCCAAAGGCGAACAGATACGCAGTATTTT	CASSQRRTDTQYF
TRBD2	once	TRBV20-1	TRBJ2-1	TGCAGTGCTAGTACGTTGGGGGAGGGAAGGTATGAGCAGTTCTTC	CSASTLGEGRYEQFF
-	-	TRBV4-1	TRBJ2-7	TGCGCCAGCAGCCAAGTCTCCTTCTACGAGCAGTACTTC	CASSQVSFYEQYF
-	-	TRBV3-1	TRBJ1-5	TGTGCCAGCAGCCAAGAGCCCCCCCCCTCGGCTCAGCCCCAGCATTTT	CASSQEPPPSAQPQHF
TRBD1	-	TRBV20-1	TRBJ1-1	TGCAGTGCTACGGGACAGTTTGACACTGAAGCTTTCTTT	CSATGQFDTEAFF
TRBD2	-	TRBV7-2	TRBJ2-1	TGTGCCAGCAGCTTAGGGCTAGCGGGGTCACGGGGCAATGAGCAGTTCTTC	CASSLGLAGSRGNEQFF
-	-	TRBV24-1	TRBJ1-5	TGTGCCACCAGTGATTTCGGCAATCAGCCCCAGCATTTT	CATSDFGNQPQHF
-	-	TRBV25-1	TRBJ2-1	TGTGCCAGCAGTGAATGGGATGAGCAGTTCTTC	CASSEWDEQFF
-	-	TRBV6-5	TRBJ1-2	TGTGCCAGCAGTTTCACAATCTCTAACTATGGCTACACCTTC	CASSFTISNYGYTF
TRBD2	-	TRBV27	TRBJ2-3	TGTGCCAGCAGTTCGGTAGCGGGAGCCGGGGTTGCAGATACGCAGTATTTT	CASSSVAGAGVADTQYF
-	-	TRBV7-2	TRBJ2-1	TGTGCCAGCAGCCGGAGCCCCGTAAACAATGAGCAGTTCTTC	CASSRSPVNNEQFF
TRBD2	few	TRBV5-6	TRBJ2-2	TGTGCCAGCAGCTTCCGCCGGGGGGGCAAGCACGGGGAGCTGTTTTTT	CASSFRRGGKHGELFF
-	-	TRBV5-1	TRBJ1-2	TGCGCCATATATCGGGGCTACACCTTC	CAIYRGYTF
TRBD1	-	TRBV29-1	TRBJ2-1	TGCAGCGTTAGACAGGGCTACAATGAGCAGTTCTTC	CSVRQGYNEQFF
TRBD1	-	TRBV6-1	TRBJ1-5	TGTGCCAGCAGGGAGCCGGGACAGGGCAGATTTCGGAGTCAGCCCCAGCATTTT	CASREPGQGRFRSQPQHF
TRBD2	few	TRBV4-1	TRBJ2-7	TGCGCCAGCAGCCTTAAGACTAGCGCGGTCTACGAGCAGTACTTC	CASSLKTSAVYEQYF
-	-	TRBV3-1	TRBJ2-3	TGTGCCAGCAGCCAAGATGTGGTTGCAGATACGCAGTATTTT	CASSQDVVADTQYF
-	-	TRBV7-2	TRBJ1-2	TGTGCCAGCAGCTTAGGGGCAGGGGTCAACTATGGCTACACCTTC	CASSLGAGVNYGYTF
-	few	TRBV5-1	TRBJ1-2	TGCGCCAGCAGCTTGTCCCTATTACCAGGGAGCCTCTATGGCTACACCTTC	CASSLSLLPGSLYGYTF
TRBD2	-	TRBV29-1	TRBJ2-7	TGCAGCGTATTAGCGGGGGAGCGAGAGCAGTACTTC	CSVLAGEREQYF
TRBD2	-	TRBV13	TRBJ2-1	TGTGCCAGCAGCACCCAGCGGGAGGGAGACAATGAGCAGTTCTTC	CASSTQREGDNEQFF
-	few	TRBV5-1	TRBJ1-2	TGCGCCAGCAGCTGGACCGGGACGGCCTATGGCTACACCTTC	CASSWTGTAYGYTF
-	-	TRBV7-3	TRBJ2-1	TGTGCCAGCAGCTTAAACGCCTACAATGAGCAGTTCTTC	CASSLNAYNEQFF